Detailed here is one T cell receptor (beta chain). This clonotype has just a few counts. The specificity of this receptor is unknown. Nothing much larger sits one base from this clone, and base qualities are not available. This sample is drawn from a study of Graves' ophthalmopathy and Graves' hyperthyroidism listed by TCRdb under 2018. Broadly, across the study: Peripheral blood was collected at initial diagnosis, prior to any treatment. In total, approximately 130 blood samples were TCR-sequenced: some 43 ophthalmopathy, some 72 hyperthyroidism and roughly 17 hyperthyroidism-to-ophthalmopathy patients. To explore V-J signatures distinguishing ophthalmopathy from hyperthyroidism, a discovery set of roughly 98 patients (roughly 42 ophthalmopathy, 55 to 60 stable hyperthyroidism) was enrolled. In roughly six hyperthyroidism patients, the T-cell repertoires found in thyroid tissue were compared with those found in blood. Following sample collection, hyperthyroidism patients were given methimazole at a starting dose of 30 mg daily, and ophthalmopathy patients were given high-dose intravenous methylprednisolone. The study used signatures of the TCR beta repertoire to tell Graves' ophthalmopathy apart from Graves' hyperthyroidism and to predict which patients would progress to ophthalmopathy. An independent validation cohort comprised 18 hyperthyroidism patients and around 16 patients who later progressed from hyperthyroidism to ophthalmopathy. Here is what the overall study found, with its caveats: In validation, the model predicted ophthalmopathy progression with about 70% sensitivity and about 73% specificity; some 13 predicted patients were CT-confirmed with GO in a median of around 6 months. In cross-validation, the 13-signature model distinguished ophthalmopathy from stable hyperthyroidism with approximately 90% sensitivity and 81% to 83% specificity, and in the test set the corresponding values were around 80% and 75%. No statistical method was used to predetermine the sample size, and group allocation was not hidden from the investigators. Most expanded thyroid clonotypes with a frequency above 0.001 also appeared in blood, which suggests that blood repertoires may reflect the immune response in the thyroid.

CDR1 and CDR2, per the germline V gene, are SNHLY and FYNNEI. The CDR3 measures 15 amino acids from cysteine to phenylalanine. Just the 45-base CDR3 DNA is kept, in frame starting at base 1. V is pared back by 5 bases and J by 4 bases, with 17 bases lying between the germline termini. Ophthalmopathy patients were characterized by moderately to severely active disease, a Clinical Activity Score of at least 3, a NOSPECS grade of at least 4, and a disease duration under 3 months. Anyone with other autoimmune diseases, uncontrolled infections, pregnancy or lactation was excluded from the study. Clinical symptoms, serum thyroxine, TRAb, thyroid ultrasound and orbital computed tomography formed the basis of the diagnosis. Ficoll-Paque density gradient centrifugation was used to isolate PBMCs from about 10 ml of fresh peripheral blood. Total RNA was extracted with Trizol reagent and quality-checked on an Agilent 2100 Bioanalyzer.

TCR beta CDR3 regions were amplified from RNA transcripts for repertoire sequencing. The first round was an RT-PCR using HTBI primers with the Qiagen OneStep RT-PCR kit, and this first round was followed by a second-round multiplex PCR, then size selection and purification. Sequencing of the libraries was carried out on an Illumina HiSeq2000 in paired-end mode with 100 bp reads. For the original study's pipeline: SOAPnuke was used to process the reads, throwing out any read that had adapters, had uncalled bases, had a mean Phred below 15, or lacked an exact constant-primer or identifier match. COPE v1.2.5 was used to merge high-quality paired reads. Unique nucleotide sequences were defined as clonotypes and aligned to IMGT TRB V, D and J references using MiTCR v1.1. The analysis was limited to V-J combinations with a frequency above 0.0001, which together covered approximately 99% of the repertoires. For each V-J combination, a TCR clonal expansion and chaos score was defined as the ratio of F50 clonal expansion to chaos observed in the TCRdist matrix. Welch's t-statistics and random forest were used to reduce the features to 10 to 15 V-J combinations, which were then used as input to a naive Bayes classifier. The Morisita-Horn index was used to measure how similar the thyroid and blood repertoires were. TCRdb trimmed public reads at Q25 via fastp, called clones via MiXCR and kept in-frame beta chains. Rows with one shared CDR3 protein collapse into an entry with the most common genes and DNA. TCRdb's processing, not the study's, gives the V and J calls here. The sample table contains about 740,000 distinct CDR3 sequences; only one count was recorded for approximately 40% of them. The biggest ten clones account for 40% to 45% of the sample.

The sequenced sample consisted of peripheral blood. This receptor was obtained from an adult man with Graves' ophthalmopathy. The rearranged segments are TRBV2 and TRBJ1-2; the D gene is perhaps TRBD1, from 6 matching bases. The sequenced DNA is TGTGCCAGCAGTCCCGTCCCAGGGGAGCCCTATGGCTACACCTTC. Its translation reads: CASSPVPGEPYGYTF.